These T cell receptor beta chains were read from a single sample in a study of blood T cell repertoires in COVID-19. Clones were sequenced by immunoSEQ multiplex PCR, and TCRdb holds only the in-frame ones, with some missing. The data contain approximately 300,000 clones, 70% to 90% of them singletons. What was sequenced was PBMCs or T cells enriched from blood (not recorded which). Receptor source: a woman younger than 30 who had recovered from COVID-19. Both conserved end residues are part of each CDR3. A D gene is named only where the DNA matches it firmly. Clone size, where shown, is once, few, many, or a class for clones that have expanded.

CDR3aa: CASSPGSGSPLHF
CDR3nt: TGTGCCAGCTCACCCGGGTCCGGGTCACCCCTCCACTTT
abundance: NA
j_gene: TRBJ1-6
v_gene: TRBV7-9
d_gene: NA

CDR3aa: CASSSAVRNEKLFF
CDR3nt: TGCGCCAGCAGCTCCGCCGTCCGGAATGAAAAACTGTTTTTT
abundance: NA
j_gene: TRBJ1-4
v_gene: TRBV4-1
d_gene: NA

CDR3aa: CASSQGSQGGWLSPLHF
CDR3nt: TGTGCCAGCAGCCAAGGTTCACAGGGGGGTTGGCTTTCACCCCTCCACTTT
abundance: NA
j_gene: TRBJ1-6
v_gene: TRBV14
d_gene: TRBD1

CDR3aa: CATSTSSISGRAKVNEQFF
CDR3nt: TGTGCCACAAGTACGAGCAGTATAAGCGGGAGGGCCAAGGTCAATGAGCAGTTCTTC
abundance: NA
j_gene: TRBJ2-1
v_gene: TRBV24-1
d_gene: TRBD2

CDR3aa: CASSLATGTVGSEQYF
CDR3nt: TGCGCCAGCAGCTTGGCCACGGGGACAGTGGGCTCTGAGCAGTACTTC
abundance: NA
j_gene: TRBJ2-7
v_gene: TRBV5-1
d_gene: TRBD1

CDR3aa: CAMQGTDLGEAFF
CDR3nt: TGTGCCATGCAGGGGACGGACCTGGGTGAAGCTTTCTTT
abundance: NA
j_gene: TRBJ1-1
v_gene: TRBV10-3
d_gene: NA

CDR3aa: CASSRQGLDYGYTF
CDR3nt: TGTGCCAGCAGCCGACAGGGTTTGGACTATGGCTACACCTTC
abundance: NA
j_gene: TRBJ1-2
v_gene: TRBV7-8
d_gene: TRBD1

CDR3aa: CASSPSGTGSYPYGYTF
CDR3nt: TGTGCCAGTAGCCCATCCGGGACAGGGAGTTACCCCTATGGCTACACCTTC
abundance: many
j_gene: TRBJ1-2
v_gene: TRBV19
d_gene: TRBD1

CDR3aa: CASSRTGYAEAFF
CDR3nt: TGTGCCAGCAGTCGGACAGGTTATGCTGAAGCTTTCTTT
abundance: few
j_gene: TRBJ1-1
v_gene: TRBV6-5
d_gene: TRBD1

CDR3aa: CASSRSGGVWETQYF
CDR3nt: TGCGCCAGCAGTAGAAGCGGGGGAGTTTGGGAGACCCAGTACTTC
abundance: NA
j_gene: TRBJ2-5
v_gene: TRBV5-1
d_gene: TRBD2

CDR3aa: CASSSDRGGTEAFF
CDR3nt: TGCGCCAGCAGCTCGGACAGGGGAGGGACTGAAGCTTTCTTT
abundance: NA
j_gene: TRBJ1-1
v_gene: TRBV5-1
d_gene: TRBD1

CDR3aa: CASSIGGGPGGNIQYF
CDR3nt: TGTGCCAGTAGTATAGGTGGGGGCCCAGGAGGAAACATTCAGTACTTC
abundance: NA
j_gene: TRBJ2-4
v_gene: TRBV19
d_gene: NA

CDR3aa: CASSEDFGGSSYNEQFF
CDR3nt: TGTGCCAGCAGTGAAGATTTCGGGGGAAGCTCCTACAATGAGCAGTTCTTC
abundance: NA
j_gene: TRBJ2-1
v_gene: TRBV25-1
d_gene: NA

CDR3aa: CASGLAGRQNIQYF
CDR3nt: TGTGCCTCCGGACTAGCGGGGAGACAAAACATTCAGTACTTC
abundance: NA
j_gene: TRBJ2-4
v_gene: TRBV30
d_gene: TRBD2

CDR3aa: CASSRRQGFPYEQYF
CDR3nt: TGTGCCAGCAGCCGTCGACAGGGCTTTCCCTACGAGCAGTACTTC
abundance: NA
j_gene: TRBJ2-7
v_gene: TRBV14
d_gene: TRBD1

CDR3aa: CASSLGTGEGETQYF
CDR3nt: TGTGCCAGCAGCTTGGGGACAGGGGAGGGGGAGACCCAGTACTTC
abundance: once
j_gene: TRBJ2-5
v_gene: TRBV5-5
d_gene: TRBD1

CDR3aa: CASSLDRGDTQYF
CDR3nt: TGTGCCAGCAGCTTAGATCGGGGGGATACGCAGTATTTT
abundance: NA
j_gene: TRBJ2-3
v_gene: TRBV11-2
d_gene: NA

CDR3aa: CASSLARREQFF
CDR3nt: TGTGCCAGCAGCTTAGCTCGGCGGGAGCAGTTCTTC
abundance: NA
j_gene: TRBJ2-1
v_gene: TRBV7-9
d_gene: NA

CDR3aa: CASSYDRGAYEQYF
CDR3nt: TGTGCCAGCAGTTATGACAGGGGAGCCTACGAGCAGTACTTC
abundance: NA
j_gene: TRBJ2-7
v_gene: TRBV2
d_gene: TRBD1

CDR3aa: CASSGEGQRSNYGYTF
CDR3nt: TGTGCCAGCAGCGGGGAAGGACAGCGTTCTAACTATGGCTACACCTTC
abundance: few
j_gene: TRBJ1-2
v_gene: TRBV7-8
d_gene: NA

CDR3aa: CASSETSGSLETQYF
CDR3nt: TGTGCCAGCAGTGAAACTAGCGGGAGTCTCGAGACCCAGTACTTC
abundance: NA
j_gene: TRBJ2-5
v_gene: TRBV2
d_gene: TRBD2

CDR3aa: CASSQDWGGQSTDTQYF
CDR3nt: TGTGCCAGCAGCCAAGATTGGGGCGGCCAGAGCACAGATACGCAGTATTTT
abundance: NA
j_gene: TRBJ2-3
v_gene: TRBV3-1/TRBV3-2
d_gene: NA

CDR3aa: CASSPPQGAYTEAFF
CDR3nt: TGTGCCAGCAGTCCTCCACAGGGGGCGTATACTGAAGCTTTCTTT
abundance: few
j_gene: TRBJ1-1
v_gene: TRBV27
d_gene: TRBD1

CDR3aa: CASSATGGNSPLHF
CDR3nt: TGTGCCAGTAGTGCAACAGGGGGTAATTCACCCCTCCACTTT
abundance: NA
j_gene: TRBJ1-6
v_gene: TRBV19
d_gene: TRBD1

CDR3aa: CASSLSASRGTGELFF
CDR3nt: TGCGCCAGCAGCTTGTCGGCCTCCAGGGGCACCGGGGAGCTGTTTTTT
abundance: NA
j_gene: TRBJ2-2
v_gene: TRBV5-1
d_gene: NA

CDR3aa: CASSTGVGDRTANTIYF
CDR3nt: TGTGCCAGCAGCACCGGAGTGGGGGACAGGACAGCAAACACCATATATTTT
abundance: NA
j_gene: TRBJ1-3
v_gene: TRBV7-9
d_gene: TRBD1

CDR3aa: CASSFRGGGLGNTEAFF
CDR3nt: TGTGCCAGCAGTTTTCGGGGCGGGGGCTTGGGTAACACTGAAGCTTTCTTT
abundance: once
j_gene: TRBJ1-1
v_gene: TRBV28
d_gene: NA

CDR3aa: CASSLSPGQLNGGYTF
CDR3nt: TGTGCCAGCAGTTTAAGCCCGGGACAATTAAATGGAGGCTACACCTTC
abundance: NA
j_gene: TRBJ1-2
v_gene: TRBV28
d_gene: NA

CDR3aa: CAWGPTGDHEQYF
CDR3nt: TGTGCCTGGGGTCCTACGGGGGACCACGAGCAGTACTTC
abundance: NA
j_gene: TRBJ2-7
v_gene: TRBV30
d_gene: NA

CDR3aa: CASIRGSETEAFF
CDR3nt: TGTGCCAGTATTAGAGGGTCTGAGACTGAAGCTTTCTTT
abundance: NA
j_gene: TRBJ1-1
v_gene: TRBV19
d_gene: NA